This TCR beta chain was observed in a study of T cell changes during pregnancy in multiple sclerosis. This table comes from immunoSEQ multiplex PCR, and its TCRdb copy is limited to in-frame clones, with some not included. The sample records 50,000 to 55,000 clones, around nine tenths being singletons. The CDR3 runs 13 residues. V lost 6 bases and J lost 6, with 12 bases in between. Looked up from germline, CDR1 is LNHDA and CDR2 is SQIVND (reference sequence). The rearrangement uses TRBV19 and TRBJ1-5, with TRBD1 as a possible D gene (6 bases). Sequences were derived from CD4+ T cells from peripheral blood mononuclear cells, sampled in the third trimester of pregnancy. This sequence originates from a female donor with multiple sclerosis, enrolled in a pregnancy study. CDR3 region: CASSYRVGQPQHF. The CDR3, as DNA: TGTGCCAGTAGCTACAGGGTGGGTCAGCCCCAGCATTTT.